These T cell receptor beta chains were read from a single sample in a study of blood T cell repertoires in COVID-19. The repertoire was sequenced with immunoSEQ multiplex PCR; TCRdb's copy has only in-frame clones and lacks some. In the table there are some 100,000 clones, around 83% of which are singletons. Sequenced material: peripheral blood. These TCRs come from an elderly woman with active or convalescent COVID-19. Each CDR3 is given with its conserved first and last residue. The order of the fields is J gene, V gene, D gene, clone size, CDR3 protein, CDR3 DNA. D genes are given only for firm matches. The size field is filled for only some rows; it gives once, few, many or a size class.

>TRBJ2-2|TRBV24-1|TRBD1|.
CATSDTSGTGAGELFF
TGTGCCACCAGTGATACATCCGGGACAGGGGCCGGGGAGCTGTTTTTT
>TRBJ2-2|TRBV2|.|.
CASSADSRVAGELFF
TGTGCCAGCAGTGCCGATAGCAGGGTAGCCGGGGAGCTGTTTTTT
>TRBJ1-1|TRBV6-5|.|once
CASSYRTMNTEAFF
TGTGCCAGCAGTTATAGGACTATGAACACTGAAGCTTTCTTT
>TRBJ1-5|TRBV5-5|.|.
CASSTNARGSHNQPQHF
TGTGCCAGCAGCACAAACGCTCGGGGTTCACACAATCAGCCCCAGCATTTT
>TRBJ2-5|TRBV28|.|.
CASCGGTANQETQYF
TGTGCCAGCTGTGGCGGGACAGCCAACCAAGAGACCCAGTACTTC
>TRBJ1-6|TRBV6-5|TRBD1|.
CASRGTGSNSPLHF
TGTGCCAGCAGAGGGACAGGTAGTAATTCACCCCTCCACTTT
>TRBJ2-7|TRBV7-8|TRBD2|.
CASSLSSGRAEQYF
TGTGCCAGCAGCTTATCAAGCGGGAGAGCCGAGCAGTACTTC
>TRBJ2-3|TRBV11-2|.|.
CASSAIAYTQYF
TGTGCCAGCAGCGCGATCGCTTATACGCAGTATTTT
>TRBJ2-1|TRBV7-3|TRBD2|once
CASSLNPSGINYNEQFF
TGTGCCAGCAGCTTAAACCCTAGCGGGATAAATTACAATGAGCAGTTCTTC
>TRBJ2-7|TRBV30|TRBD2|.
CAWSVRTSGTTYEQYF
TGTGCCTGGAGTGTAAGGACTAGCGGGACGACCTACGAGCAGTACTTC
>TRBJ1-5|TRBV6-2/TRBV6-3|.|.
CASSSGVRQPQHF
TGTGCCAGCAGCTCGGGGGTTCGTCAGCCCCAGCATTTT
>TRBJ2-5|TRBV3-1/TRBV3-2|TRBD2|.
CASSQGLAGVQETQYF
TGTGCCAGCAGCCAAGGACTAGCGGGCGTTCAAGAGACCCAGTACTTC
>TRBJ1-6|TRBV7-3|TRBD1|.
CASSSGTGASSPLHF
TGTGCCAGCAGCTCCGGGACAGGGGCCAGCTCACCCCTCCACTTT